This T cell receptor beta chain was obtained from a study of T cell responses to AZD1222 COVID-19 vaccine. Overall study context: Pooling of second doses given at about 4 or about 12 weeks was done.

Concerning this clone: The antigen remains unidentified.

This CDR3 has 16 amino acids. Profiling relied on immunoSEQ multiplex PCR, and the TCRdb table lists in-frame clones only, not all of them. The sample shows 150,000 to 200,000 clones, approximately 91% of them seen only once. Findings of the study overall: Donor demographics were predominantly white British with a female majority; clonal diversity may be underestimated. Increased Spike-specific TCR breadth and depth were observed after two AZD1222 doses.

This chain joins TRBV21-1 and TRBJ2-5. TRBV21-1 is noted as a pseudogene. The sequences come from peripheral blood, collected on day 0 of AZD1222 vaccination. This receptor was obtained from an adult in good health. This CDR3 is CASSKGGKSIQETQYF. In DNA, the CDR3 is TGTGCCAGCAGCAAAGGGGGGAAGTCTATCCAAGAGACCCAGTACTTC.